The rows below give T cell receptor beta chains drawn from one sample of a study of post-analysis software for immune sequencing data. TCRdb re-called the PCR reads through MiXCR, storing one row per CDR3 protein. The repertoire consists of 350,000 to 500,000 distinct CDR3 sequences, with over 30% occurring once and the leading ten covering approximately 7.7%. The sequenced sample consisted of blood. These receptors all stem from a girl aged 2 to 10 with multiple sclerosis. Both conserved end residues are part of each CDR3. D genes are given only for firm matches. Not every row has a clone size; where given, it reads once, few, many or a size class.

>-|-|TRBV20-1|TRBJ1-1
CSALGGINTEAFF
TGCAGTGCTTTGGGGGGAATTAACACTGAAGCTTTCTTT
>-|-|TRBV7-2|TRBJ1-1
CASSRGDHNTEAFF
TGTGCCAGTAGCCGAGGGGATCATAACACTGAAGCTTTCTTT
>-|-|TRBV29-1|TRBJ1-1
CRAGFQNTEAFF
TGCAGGGCAGGGTTTCAGAACACTGAAGCTTTCTTT
>few|TRBD2|TRBV20-1|TRBJ2-5
CSCRLAGPMETQYF
TGCAGTTGCCGACTAGCGGGGCCAATGGAGACCCAGTACTTC
>-|TRBD2|TRBV4-3|TRBJ2-7
CASSQKAGDGYEQYF
TGCGCCAGCAGCCAGAAGGCGGGAGATGGATACGAGCAGTACTTC
>once|TRBD2|TRBV2|TRBJ2-3
CASSSGLAGIDTQYF
TGTGCCAGCAGTTCTGGACTAGCGGGAATAGATACGCAGTATTTT
>-|-|TRBV7-6|TRBJ2-7
CASSPKKIAYSYEQYF
TGTGCCAGCAGCCCAAAGAAAATAGCTTACTCCTACGAGCAGTACTTC
>few|-|TRBV12-3/TRBV12-4|TRBJ2-5
CASSRGKTQYF
TGTGCCAGCAGTCGGGGGAAGACCCAGTACTTC
>few|TRBD2|TRBV5-1|TRBJ2-5
CASSKGLAGETQYF
TGCGCCAGCAGCAAAGGACTAGCGGGTGAGACCCAGTACTTC
>-|TRBD2|TRBV11-2|TRBJ2-5
CASSLLAGGPETQYF
TGTGCCAGCAGCTTGTTAGCGGGAGGGCCAGAGACCCAGTACTTC
>-|-|TRBV15|TRBJ2-7
CATSRDPGTRAWEQYF
TGTGCCACCAGCAGAGATCCCGGGACACGTGCCTGGGAGCAGTACTTC
>-|-|TRBV4-1|TRBJ1-1
CASSQDRLLGLQNTEAFF
TGCGCCAGCAGCCAAGACCGGTTACTGGGACTCCAGAACACTGAAGCTTTCTTT
>-|TRBD1|TRBV27|TRBJ1-5
CASSLGTGGFEPQHF
TGTGCCAGCAGTCTCGGGACAGGGGGTTTTGAGCCCCAGCATTTT
>-|-|TRBV6-5|TRBJ1-2
CASRYSTANYGYTF
TGTGCCAGCAGGTACTCGACAGCTAACTATGGCTACACCTTC
>few|TRBD2|TRBV7-2|TRBJ2-1
CASSRQGLAVSNEQFF
TGTGCCAGCAGCCGACAGGGACTAGCGGTTTCTAATGAGCAGTTCTTC
>-|-|TRBV29-1|TRBJ1-1
CSVAPIQGPTEAFF
TGCAGCGTTGCCCCAATCCAGGGTCCCACTGAAGCTTTCTTT
>-|TRBD1|TRBV6-1|TRBJ1-1
CASSGTASEAFF
TGTGCCAGTTCTGGGACAGCCTCTGAAGCTTTCTTT
>-|-|TRBV4-1|TRBJ2-7
CASSPMGRTLHYEQYF
TGCGCCAGCAGCCCGATGGGTCGGACACTTCATTACGAGCAGTACTTC
>few|-|TRBV7-2|TRBJ1-5
CASSLVAGEQPQHF
TGTGCCAGCAGCTTAGTAGCGGGTGAGCAGCCCCAGCATTTT
>few|TRBD1|TRBV7-9|TRBJ1-1
CASSLPVTGMNTEAFF
TGTGCCAGCAGCTTACCCGTGACAGGGATGAACACTGAAGCTTTCTTT
>few|TRBD2|TRBV29-1|TRBJ2-7
CSVEGVAGRAYEQYF
TGCAGCGTTGAAGGGGTGGCAGGGAGGGCGTACGAGCAGTACTTC
>-|TRBD1|TRBV3-1|TRBJ1-2
CASSQTTGGRGYTF
TGTGCCAGCAGCCAAACCACAGGGGGCCGTGGCTACACCTTC
>-|-|TRBV10-3|TRBJ2-7
CAVSEQGYEQYF
TGTGCCGTCAGTGAACAGGGCTACGAGCAGTACTTC
>few|TRBD1|TRBV6-2/TRBV6-3|TRBJ1-5
CASSYSMGQGRSNQPQHF
TGTGCCAGCAGTTACTCGATGGGACAGGGAAGGAGCAATCAGCCCCAGCATTTT
>-|TRBD2|TRBV7-6|TRBJ2-3
CASNSYPRGADTQYF
TGTGCCAGCAACTCTTATCCCCGGGGGGCAGATACGCAGTATTTT
>-|-|TRBV3-1|TRBJ1-4
CASSQGGVKLFF
TGTGCCAGCAGCCAAGGTGGTGTAAAACTGTTTTTT
>-|TRBD1|TRBV29-1|TRBJ2-7
CSVGDRLTYEQYF
TGCAGCGTTGGGGACAGGTTAACTTACGAGCAGTACTTC
>-|TRBD1|TRBV5-5|TRBJ2-3
CASSVGQGLTDTQYF
TGTGCCAGCAGCGTGGGACAGGGGTTAACAGATACGCAGTATTTT
>few|-|TRBV13|TRBJ1-2
CAGWDARYGYTF
TGTGCCGGATGGGACGCCCGGTACGGCTACACCTTC
>-|-|TRBV7-8|TRBJ1-4
CASSLAVGVRHNEKLFF
TGCGCCAGCAGCTTAGCGGTGGGCGTTAGGCATAATGAAAAACTGTTTTTT
>many|-|TRBV29-1|TRBJ2-7
CSVDAGTPYEQYF
TGCAGCGTTGATGCGGGCACCCCCTACGAGCAGTACTTC
>few|-|TRBV12-3/TRBV12-4|TRBJ1-2
CASSFGQYYGYTF
TGTGCCAGCAGTTTCGGACAGTACTATGGCTACACCTTC
>few|TRBD2|TRBV28|TRBJ2-1
CASPYPLTSGVLGDEQFF
TGTGCCAGCCCCTATCCCCTGACTAGCGGGGTCCTCGGCGATGAGCAGTTCTTC
>-|-|TRBV5-4|TRBJ2-1
CASSLDPERGEQFF
TGTGCCAGCAGCTTGGACCCAGAACGGGGTGAGCAGTTCTTC
>few|-|TRBV28|TRBJ1-5
CASTLRRPVNQPQHF
TGTGCCAGCACATTGAGACGGCCCGTCAATCAGCCCCAGCATTTT
>-|-|TRBV28|TRBJ2-1
CASSPPIGEQFF
TGTGCCAGCAGTCCACCCATCGGTGAGCAGTTCTTC
>-|TRBD2|TRBV2|TRBJ2-1
CASRAGTSGNEQFF
TGTGCCAGCAGGGCCGGGACTAGCGGCAATGAGCAGTTCTTC
>-|TRBD2|TRBV4-1|TRBJ2-1
CASSQGPSGGYNEQFF
TGCGCCAGCAGCCAAGGTCCTAGCGGGGGGTACAATGAGCAGTTCTTC
>few|-|TRBV29-1|TRBJ2-7
CSVEKYTGQYF
TGCAGCGTTGAAAAATACACCGGGCAGTACTTC
>-|-|TRBV29-1|TRBJ2-5
CSVDRDTNEQYF
TGCAGCGTAGACCGGGACACCAATGAGCAGTACTTC
>-|-|TRBV6-5|TRBJ1-1
CASSPHWAKENTEAFF
TGTGCCAGCAGTCCCCACTGGGCCAAGGAGAACACTGAAGCTTTCTTT
>-|-|TRBV6-5|TRBJ2-5
CASRPPGTLEQYF
TGTGCCAGCAGGCCACCGGGGACCCTGGAGCAGTACTTC